Listed below are T cell receptor beta chains from one sample, sequenced in a study of identical twins. MiXCR, run by TCRdb on the 5' RACE reads, gives a single entry per CDR3 protein. The sample includes some 710,000 distinct CDR3 sequences, roughly 6.2% seen only once; the top ten take approximately 2%. Material: naive T cells sorted from blood. The receptors shown here come from a man between 18 and 29 years old in good health. The CDR3 runs from the conserved cysteine through the conserved F or W. Each record gives: D gene, clone size, V gene, J gene, CDR3 DNA, CDR3 protein. A D gene is named only where the DNA matches it firmly. The listing skips clone size in some rows; elsewhere it reads once, few, many or a size class.

-	few	TRBV29-1	TRBJ2-7	TGCAGCGGGCGCCGGACTTCTGCGGACGAGCAGTACTTC	CSGRRTSADEQYF
-	-	TRBV12-3/TRBV12-4	TRBJ2-5	TGTGCCAGCAGGGGGACCGGTAGTGAGACCCAGTACTTC	CASRGTGSETQYF
TRBD1	many	TRBV12-3/TRBV12-4	TRBJ2-4	TGTGCCAGCAGTTCGCGACAGGGGGAGGACATTCAGTACTTC	CASSSRQGEDIQYF
-	-	TRBV14	TRBJ1-6	TGTGCCAGCAGCCAAATGGACGCCCGGCCCCTCCACTTT	CASSQMDARPLHF
-	few	TRBV6-5	TRBJ2-3	TGTGCCAGCAGTTCCCCAGGCCGGGAACGCAGAGATACGCAGTATTTT	CASSSPGRERRDTQYF
-	-	TRBV3-1	TRBJ2-2	TGTGCCAGCAGCGAGGGTACGAACACCGGGGAGCTGTTTTTT	CASSEGTNTGELFF
-	many	TRBV12-3/TRBV12-4	TRBJ1-1	TGTGCCAGCAGTTTAGGAGCAGGGCTGAACACTGAAGCTTTCTTT	CASSLGAGLNTEAFF
-	-	TRBV10-3	TRBJ2-5	TGTGCCACCGGAAGAGGGAGAGAGACCCAGTACTTC	CATGRGRETQYF
-	many	TRBV20-1	TRBJ1-2	TGCAGTGGAGGGGAATATGGCTACACCTTC	CSGGEYGYTF
-	many	TRBV20-1	TRBJ2-6	TGCAGTGCTAATCCGGTTCCTAGCTCTGGGGCCAACGTCCTGACTTTC	CSANPVPSSGANVLTF
-	few	TRBV5-1	TRBJ1-3	TGCGCCAGCAGCTCCGGACAGCCTGGAAACACCATATATTTT	CASSSGQPGNTIYF
-	-	TRBV5-4	TRBJ1-1	TGTGCCAGCAGCTTGCGGGAGCGGTTGAACACTGAAGCTTTCTTT	CASSLRERLNTEAFF
-	many	TRBV24-1	TRBJ2-1	TGTGCCACCGGGGCTCGGGAGTCCTACAATGAGCAGTTCTTC	CATGARESYNEQFF
TRBD1	few	TRBV12-3/TRBV12-4	TRBJ2-5	TGTGCCAGCAGTTTTGGGCAGGGGGCTCTCGAGACCCAGTACTTC	CASSFGQGALETQYF
-	-	TRBV20-1	TRBJ2-1	TGCCAAGCGGCGGGCCCGTCGCATAGCGGGCTAAGGGGGGATGAGCAGTTCTTC	CQAAGPSHSGLRGDEQFF
-	many	TRBV24-1	TRBJ2-1	TGTGCCACCAGTGATCTTAACTGGGGCAATGAGCAGTTCTTC	CATSDLNWGNEQFF
-	many	TRBV2	TRBJ1-1	TGTGCCAGCAGTTTGAACAGTCCTCAACCTATGAACACTGAAGCTTTCTTT	CASSLNSPQPMNTEAFF
-	-	TRBV6-1	TRBJ1-6	TGTGCCAGCAGTGCACAACAGGGCAATTCCTCACCCCTCCACTTT	CASSAQQGNSSPLHF
TRBD2	few	TRBV5-1	TRBJ2-5	TGCGCCAGCAGCGTAACTAGCGGGAGTGCTCAGCAGGAGACCCAGTACTTC	CASSVTSGSAQQETQYF
-	-	TRBV28	TRBJ2-3	TGTGCCAGCAACCTACAGGGTATACATACGCAGTATTTT	CASNLQGIHTQYF
-	many	TRBV10-2	TRBJ1-1	TGCGCCAGCTCGGCCCTGGGGGGGATCGGGTTGGACACTGAAGCTTTCTTT	CASSALGGIGLDTEAFF
-	few	TRBV4-1	TRBJ2-5	TGCGCCAGCAGCCAAGGCCTAGCGAGGATAGAGACCCAGTACTTC	CASSQGLARIETQYF
-	many	TRBV27	TRBJ2-3	TGTGCCAGCAGGGCAGGGTCCCCAGATACGCAGTATTTT	CASRAGSPDTQYF
TRBD2	many	TRBV7-2	TRBJ2-7	TGTGCCAGCAGTTCAGGACTAGCGGGAGTCTACGAGCAGTACTTC	CASSSGLAGVYEQYF
-	few	TRBV12-3/TRBV12-4	TRBJ1-1	TGTGCCGCACGGACGTTGAACACTGAAGCTTTCTTT	CAARTLNTEAFF
TRBD1	many	TRBV9	TRBJ1-6	TGTGCCAGCAGCGGGTCCGGGACAGGGAATTCACCCCTCCACTTT	CASSGSGTGNSPLHF
-	many	TRBV11-2	TRBJ2-1	TGTGCCAGCAGCATCTCCGGGACGGCTAATGAGCAGTTCTTC	CASSISGTANEQFF
-	many	TRBV6-2/TRBV6-3	TRBJ2-1	TGTGCCACCTCAGGGGAGGGCCGGACCTACAATGAGCAGTTCTTC	CATSGEGRTYNEQFF
-	-	TRBV29-1	TRBJ1-2	TGCAGCGTTGTGGGGGGACAAGGTGGCTACACCTTC	CSVVGGQGGYTF
-	-	TRBV6-5	TRBJ2-1	TGTGCCAGCAGTCAAGCTAGGTCCGACGAGCAGTTC	CASSQARSDEQF
-	-	TRBV29-1	TRBJ2-5	TGCAGCGTGACGGACAGACAAGAGACCCAGTACTTC	CSVTDRQETQYF
TRBD2	-	TRBV5-1	TRBJ2-3	TGCGCCAGCAGCTTGGAAAAGGGACTAACAGATACGCAGTATTTT	CASSLEKGLTDTQYF
TRBD2	many	TRBV12-3/TRBV12-4	TRBJ2-2	TGTGCCAGCTCCCTAACAGCGGGGACCGGGGAGCTGTTTTTT	CASSLTAGTGELFF
-	many	TRBV7-9	TRBJ2-2	TGTGCCAGCAGCTTAGACAGTTGGGAGCTGTTTTTT	CASSLDSWELFF
TRBD1	-	TRBV11-2	TRBJ2-5	TGTGCCAGTAGAGGGGGGACAGGGGCGGTGTGGACGGTGACCCAGTACTTC	CASRGGTGAVWTVTQYF
TRBD1	few	TRBV6-1	TRBJ2-5	TGTGCCAGCAGTCCGACAGGGGATGAGACCCAGTACTTC	CASSPTGDETQYF
TRBD2	few	TRBV6-5	TRBJ2-3	TGTGCCAGCAGTTCGGCGGGAGGTGGGGAAGATACGCAGTATTTT	CASSSAGGGEDTQYF
-	-	TRBV6-1	TRBJ1-6	TGTGCCAGCAGCCCAGCCGGGAGCTCCTATAATTCACCCCTCCACTTT	CASSPAGSSYNSPLHF
-	few	TRBV11-1	TRBJ2-3	TGTGCCAGCAGCCGTACCCTGGCGGAATCGCAGTATTTT	CASSRTLAESQYF
-	many	TRBV6-5	TRBJ2-2	-	CASSYGRPGSCFF
-	few	TRBV20-1	TRBJ2-5	TGCAGTGCTAGTCCAACGTTCTTCGGACTGGTGGAGACCCAGTACTTC	CSASPTFFGLVETQYF
TRBD1	few	TRBV5-1	TRBJ2-6	TGCGCCAGTGGGACAGGGGGAATTCACCCTGGGGCCAACGTCCTGACTTTC	CASGTGGIHPGANVLTF
-	-	TRBV12-3/TRBV12-4	TRBJ1-5	TGTGCCAGCAGAATATCGGGACAGCCCCAGCATTTT	CASRISGQPQHF
TRBD2	many	TRBV9	TRBJ2-1	TGTGCCAGCAGTTATACTAGCGGGAGTCGCAATGAGCAGTTCTTC	CASSYTSGSRNEQFF
TRBD1	-	TRBV6-1	TRBJ2-1	TGTGCCAGCAGTGAAGCGGGGCCAGGGGGTTATGAGCAGTTCTTC	CASSEAGPGGYEQFF
-	few	TRBV30	TRBJ1-5	TGTGCCTGGAGGGGAACTAGCAATCAGCCCCAGCATTTT	CAWRGTSNQPQHF
TRBD2	few	TRBV4-1	TRBJ2-3	TGCGCCAGCAGCCAAGATCGTAGGGCGGGAGGGCTTAACTCAGATACGCAGTATTTT	CASSQDRRAGGLNSDTQYF
TRBD2	-	TRBV20-1	TRBJ2-3	TGCAGTGCTAGGGTAGCGGGGGTCACAGATACGCAGTATTTT	CSARVAGVTDTQYF
-	-	TRBV3-1	TRBJ2-3	TGTGCCAGCAGCCAAGATATTCTAGGAGGAGTGAGAGATACGCAGTATTTT	CASSQDILGGVRDTQYF
-	-	TRBV12-3/TRBV12-4	TRBJ2-5	TGTGCCAGCAATGTAAACTGGGAGACCAAGTACTTC	CASNVNWETKYF
TRBD1	many	TRBV20-1	TRBJ1-5	TGCAGTGCGCAGCGGGACAGCGACGATCAGCCCCAGCATTTT	CSAQRDSDDQPQHF
-	few	TRBV6-1	TRBJ2-7	TGTGCCAGCAGTGAACTAGAATCCTACGAGCAGTACTTC	CASSELESYEQYF
-	-	TRBV5-6	TRBJ2-3	TGTGCCAGCAGCTTGTCACCGAAAGCGGCAGATACGCAGTATTTT	CASSLSPKAADTQYF
-	many	TRBV29-1	TRBJ1-1	TGCAGCGTTGATAGGCCAGAAAGAGGGACTGAAGCTTTCTTT	CSVDRPERGTEAFF
TRBD1	many	TRBV7-2	TRBJ1-2	TGTGCCAGCAGCTTGGGACAGGGTTTTGGCTACACCTTC	CASSLGQGFGYTF